One sample yielded the 21 T cell receptor beta chains listed below, sequenced in a study of T cell responses to AZD1222 COVID-19 vaccine. The method was immunoSEQ multiplex PCR; TCRdb's version includes in-frame clones alone and lacks a portion of them. Among some 150,000 clones listed, roughly 90% were seen once. This material consisted of peripheral blood, taken 28 days after the second AZD1222 dose. The receptors derive from an adult who received the AZD1222 COVID-19 vaccine.

This clone was picked up one time. The chain has TRBV11-2 and TRBJ1-5; D may be TRBD1 (6 bases). Germline V CDR1 and CDR2: SGHAT, FQNNGV. The CDR3 sequence is 14 residues long. V gave up 2 bases and J gave up 5 bases, with 10 bases separating them. The CDR3 here is CASSLQQGYQPQHF. The DNA of the CDR3 is TGTGCCAGCAGCTTACAACAGGGATATCAGCCCCAGCATTTT. The variable domain in full, completed from reference TRBV11-2 and TRBJ1-5, reads EAGVAQSPRYKIIEKRQSVAFWCNPISGHATLYWYQQILGQGPKLLIQFQNNGVVDDSQLPKDRFSAERLKGVDSTLKIQPAKLEDSAVYLCASSLQQGYQPQHFGDGTRLSIL.

The chain has TRBV11-3 and TRBJ2-2; 8 bases fit TRBD2. CDR1 is SGHNT, CDR2 YENEEA, per germline. This CDR3 has 14 residues. With V trimmed by 3 bases and J by 6 bases, 3 bases remained unmatched. DNA of the CDR3: TGTGCCAGCAGCTTTAGCGGGGCGGCCGGGGAGCTGTTTTTT. Translation gives CASSFSGAAGELFF. The variable domain in full, completed from reference TRBV11-3 and TRBJ2-2, reads EAGVVQSPRYKIIEKKQPVAFWCNPISGHNTLYWYLQNLGQGPELLIRYENEEAVDDSQLPKDRFSAERLKGVDSTLKIQPAELGDSAVYLCASSFSGAAGELFFGEGSRLTVL.

The chain employs TRBV4-1 and TRBJ2-7; TRBD2 matches at 11 bases. This CDR3 is built from 16 residues. CDR1 is MGHRA, CDR2 YSYEKL, per germline. J was trimmed by 3 bases and V by 1 base; bases with no gene match: 5. CDR3 nucleotide sequence: TGCGCCAGCAGCCAAGGGGGACTAGCGGAATTCTACGAGCAGTACTTC. This encodes CASSQGGLAEFYEQYF.

The chain couples TRBV11-2 to TRBJ2-5; 13 bases agree with TRBD2. Losses at the gene ends were 1 base for V and 5 bases for J; bases not matched to a gene: 13. Germline V CDR1 and CDR2: SGHAT, FQNNGV. The CDR3 is 19 residues long. The CDR3 loop is CASSLVSATSGRLGETQYF. The CDR3 DNA sequence: TGTGCCAGCAGCTTAGTGAGCGCGACTAGCGGGAGGCTGGGGGAGACCCAGTACTTC.

The chain uses TRBV7-9 and TRBJ2-1; D unclear. Trimming took 3 bases from V and 0 from J, leaving 6 bases between them. CDR3 size: 14 residues. CDR1 SEHNR and CDR2 FQNEAQ come from the germline V gene (reference sequence). The CDR3 loop reads CASSLGGSYNEQFF. The DNA for the CDR3 is TGTGCCAGCAGCTTGGGCGGCTCCTACAATGAGCAGTTCTTC.

The chain uses TRBV6-5 and TRBJ1-2, with 10 bases fitting TRBD1. In germline, CDR1 is MNHEY, CDR2 SVGAGI. This CDR3 comprises 13 residues. V trimming: 6 bases; J trimming: 7 bases; junction bases outside the gene matches: 5. The CDR3 protein is CASRWDRGSGYTF. The CDR3 DNA follows: TGTGCCAGCAGGTGGGACAGGGGTTCTGGCTACACCTTC.

The chain joins TRBV19 to TRBJ2-1; 8 positions agree with TRBD1. The CDR3 consists of 17 residues. Germline assignment: CDR1 LNHDA and CDR2 SQIVND (reference sequence). The V and J ends lost 6 bases and 0 bases, in that order; junction bases with no gene match: 10. The CDR3 loop reads CASSSGTGWASYNEQFF. CDR3 sequence (DNA): TGTGCCAGTAGCTCGGGGACAGGCTGGGCCTCCTACAATGAGCAGTTCTTC.

This chain joins TRBV5-1 and TRBJ2-5; D is unresolved. The CDR3 has 16 amino acids. Germline V gives CDR1 SGHRS, CDR2 YFSETQ. Trimming removed 0 bases at V and 2 bases at J, with 14 bases between. The CDR3 DNA reads TGCGCCAGCAGCTTGGACCCTTGGGGTGAACAAGAGACCCAGTACTTC. This translates into CASSLDPWGEQETQYF.

The chain joins TRBV5-1 to TRBJ2-7, with 16 bases aligning to TRBD2. V was clipped by 4 bases and J by 4 bases; unmatched bases: 5. This CDR3 has 16 amino acids. Germline-derived CDR1 and CDR2 are SGHRS and YFSETQ. The CDR3 here is CASSQGLAGGTYEQYF. The CDR3 nucleotides read TGCGCCAGCAGCCAGGGACTAGCGGGAGGGACGTACGAGCAGTACTTC.

The chain employs TRBV19 and TRBJ1-5; D is unresolved. V shed 2 bases and J shed 2 bases, with 10 bases lying between them. The V gene's germline CDR1 is LNHDA and CDR2 SQIVND (reference sequence). The CDR3 sequence is 15 residues long. CDR3 protein: CASSITPTGNQPQHF. The CDR3 DNA reads TGTGCCAGTAGTATAACCCCCACCGGCAATCAGCCCCAGCATTTT.

The chain is built from TRBV11-2 and TRBJ1-1, with D unresolved. Germline-derived CDR1 and CDR2 are SGHAT and FQNNGV. The CDR3 is 12 residues long. V was cut by 2 bases and J by 11 bases, with 12 bases left in between. CDR3 in DNA: TGTGCCAGCAGCTTATCTGCGGGTCCGGCTTTCTTT. This gives the protein CASSLSAGPAFF.

V is TRBV7-6 and J is TRBJ2-3, with D maybe TRBD2 (6 bases). CDR1 is SGHVS, CDR2 FNYEAQ, per germline. The CDR3 contains 15 residues. Deletions cut 5 bases from V and 6 bases from J, with 18 bases between. The CDR3 bases are TGTGCCAGCAGCCTCACCTCGCGGGATGGGGATACGCAGTATTTT. Translation gives CASSLTSRDGDTQYF.

This clone came up once. The chain joins TRBV10-3 to TRBJ1-2; D gene uncertain. Trimming pared 6 bases from V and 8 bases from J, leaving 16 bases between. Germline assignment: CDR1 ENHRY and CDR2 SYGVKD. This CDR3 contains 13 residues. This CDR3 is CAIRPGHLGGYTF. CDR3 sequence (DNA): TGTGCCATCAGGCCGGGTCACCTTGGGGGCTACACCTTC.

This clone has a single count. The chain couples TRBV2 to TRBJ1-1; possibly TRBD1 for D (6 bases). Germline V lookup: CDR1 SNHLY, CDR2 FYNNEI. With 6 bases removed from V and 6 bases from J, the gap between germline ends came to 17 bases. CDR3 size: 14 residues. CDR3 nucleotides: TGTGCCAGCAGGCTGAACAGGGAGGTTGCTGAAGCTTTCTTT. Its protein is CASRLNREVAEAFF.

The chain is built from TRBV18 and TRBJ1-4; no definite D call. Germline CDR1 KGHSH, CDR2 LQKENI. This CDR3 has 13 amino acids. V lost 3 bases, J lost 8 bases, and 10 bases lay in between. The chain's CDR3 is CASSPGPEEKLFF. The CDR3 DNA reads as TGTGCCAGCTCACCCGGACCAGAGGAAAAACTGTTTTTT.

The chain combines TRBV9 with TRBJ2-1, with 9 bases aligning to TRBD2. The CDR3 totals 18 residues. J lost 2 bases, V lost 3 bases, and 12 bases had no gene match. Germline V gene data show CDR1 as SGDLS and CDR2 as YYNGEE. CDR3 in DNA: TGTGCCAGCAGCGAGGTAGCGGGAGCCAAACTTCCCTACAATGAGCAGTTCTTC. Its protein is CASSEVAGAKLPYNEQFF.

This chain connects TRBV28 to TRBJ2-7; no definite D call. The germline V gene has CDR1 MDHEN and CDR2 SYDVKM. Between the trimmed V and J ends, which lost 3 bases and 6 bases, there was a span of 12 bases. The CDR3 runs 13 residues. The CDR3 protein is CASSFTLPAEQYF. The CDR3 DNA follows: TGTGCCAGCAGTTTCACCCTCCCTGCCGAGCAGTACTTC.

J is TRBJ2-5 and V is TRBV14, with TRBD2 matching 7 bases. J was trimmed by 6 bases and V by 0 bases; bases with no gene match: 10. The length of the CDR3 is 16 residues. Germline V gives CDR1 SGHDN, CDR2 FVKESK. CDR3 sequence reads: CASSQDLGDGGKTQYF. The CDR3 nucleotides are TGTGCCAGCAGCCAAGATTTAGGAGACGGGGGGAAGACCCAGTACTTC.

This chain connects TRBV6-4 to TRBJ2-3, with TRBD2 matching 13 bases. V trimming: 6 bases; J trimming: 3 bases; junction bases outside the gene matches: 3. The CDR3 extends over 15 amino acids. Germline V gene lookup returns CDR1 MRHNA and CDR2 SNTAGT. The CDR3 DNA follows: TGTGCCAGCAGACGACTAGCGGGAGGAACAGATACGCAGTATTTT. Protein sequence: CASRRLAGGTDTQYF.

The rearrangement uses TRBV5-4 and TRBJ2-1; 10 positions match TRBD2. V lost 3 bases and J lost 7; bases outside the gene matches: 7. CDR1 and CDR2 (germline): SGHNT, YYREEE (reference sequence). The CDR3 totals 15 residues. The CDR3 DNA reads TGTGCCAGCAGCTCCGAGACTAGCGGGTGGAATGAGCAGTTCTTC. Encoded protein: CASSSETSGWNEQFF.

The chain is built from TRBV6-5 and TRBJ1-2; D unresolved. Per germline, CDR1 MNHEY and CDR2 SVGAGI. V was shortened by 3 bases and J by 7 bases, with 3 bases between the two germline ends. This CDR3 region has 10 residues. DNA of the CDR3: TGTGCCAGCAGTTATTGTGGCTACACCTTC. Translated: CASSYCGYTF.